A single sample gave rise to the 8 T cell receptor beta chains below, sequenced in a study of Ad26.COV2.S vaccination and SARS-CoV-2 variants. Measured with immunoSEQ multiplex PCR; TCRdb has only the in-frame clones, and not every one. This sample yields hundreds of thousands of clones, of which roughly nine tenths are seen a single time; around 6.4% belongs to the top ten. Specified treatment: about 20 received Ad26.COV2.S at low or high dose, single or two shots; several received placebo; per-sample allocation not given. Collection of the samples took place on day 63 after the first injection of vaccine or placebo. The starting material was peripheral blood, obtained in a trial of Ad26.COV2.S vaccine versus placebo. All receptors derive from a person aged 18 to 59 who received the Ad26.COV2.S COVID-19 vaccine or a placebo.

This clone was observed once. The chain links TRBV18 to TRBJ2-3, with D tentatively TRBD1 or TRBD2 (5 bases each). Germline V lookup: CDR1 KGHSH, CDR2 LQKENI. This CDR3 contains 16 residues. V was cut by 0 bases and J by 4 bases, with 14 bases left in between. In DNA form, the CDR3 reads TGTGCCAGCTCACCACCTGAGGGGCGGTTGGCAGATACGCAGTATTTT. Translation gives CASSPPEGRLADTQYF.

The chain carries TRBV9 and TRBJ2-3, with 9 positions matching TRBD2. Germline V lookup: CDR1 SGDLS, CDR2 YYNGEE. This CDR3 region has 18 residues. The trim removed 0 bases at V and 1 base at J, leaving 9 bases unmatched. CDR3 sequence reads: CASSVVERERGGTDTQYF. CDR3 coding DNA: TGTGCCAGCAGCGTAGTAGAGCGGGAGCGGGGGGGCACAGATACGCAGTATTTT.

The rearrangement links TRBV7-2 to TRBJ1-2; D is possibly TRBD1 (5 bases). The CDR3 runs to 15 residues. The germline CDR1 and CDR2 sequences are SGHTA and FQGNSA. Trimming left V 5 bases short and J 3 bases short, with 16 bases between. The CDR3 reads CASSPQVGGHYGYTF. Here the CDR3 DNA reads TGTGCCAGCAGCCCACAGGTGGGCGGACACTATGGCTACACCTTC.

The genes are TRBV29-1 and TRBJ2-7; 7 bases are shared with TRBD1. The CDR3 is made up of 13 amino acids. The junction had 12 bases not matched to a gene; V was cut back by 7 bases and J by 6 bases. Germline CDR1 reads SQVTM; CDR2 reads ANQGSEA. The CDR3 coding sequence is TGCAGCGCGGGAAGGGGGACAGCAAGCGAGCAGTACTTC. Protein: CSAGRGTASEQYF.

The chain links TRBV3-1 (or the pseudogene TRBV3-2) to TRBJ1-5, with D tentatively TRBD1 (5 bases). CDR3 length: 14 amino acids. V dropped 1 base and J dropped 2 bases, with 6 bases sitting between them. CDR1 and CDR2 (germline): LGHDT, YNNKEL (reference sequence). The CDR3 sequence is CASSQVGGNQPQHF. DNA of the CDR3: TGTGCCAGCAGCCAAGTGGGGGGCAATCAGCCCCAGCATTTT.

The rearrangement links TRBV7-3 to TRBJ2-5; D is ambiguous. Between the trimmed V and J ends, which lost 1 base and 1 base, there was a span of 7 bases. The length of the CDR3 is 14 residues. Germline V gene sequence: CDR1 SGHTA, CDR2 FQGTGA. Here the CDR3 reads CASSLRHSQETQYF. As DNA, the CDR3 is TGTGCCAGCAGCTTAAGGCACAGCCAAGAGACCCAGTACTTC.

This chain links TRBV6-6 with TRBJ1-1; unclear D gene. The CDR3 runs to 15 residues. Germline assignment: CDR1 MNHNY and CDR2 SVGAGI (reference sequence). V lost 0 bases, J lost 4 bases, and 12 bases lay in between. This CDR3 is CASSYSAGESTEAFF. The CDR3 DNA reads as TGTGCCAGCAGTTACTCGGCGGGAGAGAGCACTGAAGCTTTCTTT.

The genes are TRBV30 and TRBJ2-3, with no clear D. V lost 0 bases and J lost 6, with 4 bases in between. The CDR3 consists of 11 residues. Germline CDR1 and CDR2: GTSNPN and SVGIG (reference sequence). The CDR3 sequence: CAWSVGDTQYF. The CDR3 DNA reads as TGTGCCTGGAGTGTAGGGGATACGCAGTATTTT.